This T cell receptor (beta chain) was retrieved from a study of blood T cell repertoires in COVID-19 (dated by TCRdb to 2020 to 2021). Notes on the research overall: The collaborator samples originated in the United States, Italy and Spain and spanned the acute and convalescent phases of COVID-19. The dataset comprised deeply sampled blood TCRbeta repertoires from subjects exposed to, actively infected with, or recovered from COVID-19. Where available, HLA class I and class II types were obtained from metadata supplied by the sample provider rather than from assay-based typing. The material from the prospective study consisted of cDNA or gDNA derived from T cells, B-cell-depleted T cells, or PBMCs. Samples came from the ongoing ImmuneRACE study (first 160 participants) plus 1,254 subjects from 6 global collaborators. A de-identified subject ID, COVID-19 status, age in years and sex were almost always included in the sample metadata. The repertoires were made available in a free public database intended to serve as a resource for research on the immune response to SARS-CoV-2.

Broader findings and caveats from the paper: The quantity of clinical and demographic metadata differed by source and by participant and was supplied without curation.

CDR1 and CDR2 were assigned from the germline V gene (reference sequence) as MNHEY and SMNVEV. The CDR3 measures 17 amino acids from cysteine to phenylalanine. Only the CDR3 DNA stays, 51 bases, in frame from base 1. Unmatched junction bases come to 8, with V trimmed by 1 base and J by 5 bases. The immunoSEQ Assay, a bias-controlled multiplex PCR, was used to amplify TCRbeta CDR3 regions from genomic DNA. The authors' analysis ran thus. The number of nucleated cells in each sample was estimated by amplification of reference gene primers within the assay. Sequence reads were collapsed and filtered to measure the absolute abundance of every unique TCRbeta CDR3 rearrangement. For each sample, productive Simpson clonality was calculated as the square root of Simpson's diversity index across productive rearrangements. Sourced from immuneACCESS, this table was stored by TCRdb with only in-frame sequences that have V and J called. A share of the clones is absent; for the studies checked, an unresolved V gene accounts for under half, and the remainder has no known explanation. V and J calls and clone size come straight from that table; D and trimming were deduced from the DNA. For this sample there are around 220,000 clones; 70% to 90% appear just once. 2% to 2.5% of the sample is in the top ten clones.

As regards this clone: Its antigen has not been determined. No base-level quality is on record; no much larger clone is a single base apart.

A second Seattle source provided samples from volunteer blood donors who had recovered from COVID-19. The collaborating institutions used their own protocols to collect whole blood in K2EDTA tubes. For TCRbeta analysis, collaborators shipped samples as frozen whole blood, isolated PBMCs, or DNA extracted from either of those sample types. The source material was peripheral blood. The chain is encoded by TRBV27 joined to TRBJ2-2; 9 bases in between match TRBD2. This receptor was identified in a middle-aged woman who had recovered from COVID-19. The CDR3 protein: CASSLFRGRAQTGELFF. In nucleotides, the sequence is TGTGCCAGCAGTTTATTCCGCGGGAGGGCCCAGACCGGGGAGCTGTTTTTT.